A selection of T cell receptor beta chains follows, all from one sample in a study of cytomegalovirus exposure and HLA in healthy donors. Some clones are missing from TCRdb's copy, which holds only in-frame ones; the method was immunoSEQ multiplex PCR. Of about 93,000 clones in the sample, about 78% were seen once. Sequencing was carried out using PBMCs. These receptors came from a woman between 40 and 55 years old in good health and CMV-seronegative. Each CDR3 is given with its conserved first and last residue. D genes are given only for firm matches. A row's size may be missing; if present it is once, few, many or a size class.

abundance	v_gene	d_gene	j_gene	CDR3nt	CDR3aa
.	TRBV28	.	TRBJ1-2	TGTGCCAGCAGTCCGAGGGCACGGGGTCGTGGCTACACCTTC	CASSPRARGRGYTF
.	TRBV27	TRBD1	TRBJ2-1	TGTGCCAGCAGTTACGACAGGGGCTCCTACAATGAGCAGTTCTTC	CASSYDRGSYNEQFF
.	TRBV5-6	TRBD1	TRBJ1-1	TGTGCCAGCAGCCTCGACAGGGACACTGAAGCTTTCTTT	CASSLDRDTEAFF
.	TRBV18	.	TRBJ1-3	TGTGCCAGCTCACCGGTTCAGGTAGTCTCTGGAAACACCATATATTTT	CASSPVQVVSGNTIYF
.	TRBV4-1	.	TRBJ2-7	TGCGCCAGCAGCCGTCCAGAGAGAGGCGAGCAGTACTTC	CASSRPERGEQYF
.	TRBV4-1	TRBD2	TRBJ2-2	TGCGCCAGCAACGACGTAGCGGGAGGGTACACCGGGGAGCTGTTTTTT	CASNDVAGGYTGELFF
.	TRBV30	.	TRBJ1-1	TGTGCCTGGAGTTTGGGCAGGGCTTCCTTCACTGAAGCTTTCTTT	CAWSLGRASFTEAFF
.	TRBV6-6	.	TRBJ1-4	TGTGCCAGCAGTTACAGGAGCACTAATGAAAAACTGTTTTTT	CASSYRSTNEKLFF
.	TRBV7-9	TRBD1	TRBJ2-7	TGTTCCAGCAGCTTTGCCGGGACAGGGGGCTACGAGCAGTACTTC	CSSSFAGTGGYEQYF
few	TRBV29-1	.	TRBJ1-2	TGCAGCGTTGACAGGTCCAACTATGGCTACACCTTC	CSVDRSNYGYTF
.	TRBV18	.	TRBJ2-7	TGTGCCAGCTCACTTACTTTTACAGGGAAGGACGAGCAGTACTTC	CASSLTFTGKDEQYF
.	TRBV28	.	TRBJ2-6	TGTGCCAGCAGTTTTCAGGGGTCTGGGGCCAACGTCCTGACTTTC	CASSFQGSGANVLTF
once	TRBV18	TRBD1	TRBJ1-5	TGTGCCAGCTCACCCTGGACAGGGTTCGATCAGCCCCAGCATTTT	CASSPWTGFDQPQHF
.	TRBV9	TRBD1	TRBJ1-2	TGTGCCAGCAGCGTAGCCGAGGGGGCAAGGTATGGCTACACCTTC	CASSVAEGARYGYTF
.	TRBV5-6	TRBD1	TRBJ1-3	TGTGCCAGCACTTCGGACAGGGGTGGAAACACCATATATTTT	CASTSDRGGNTIYF
once	TRBV10-1	.	TRBJ1-5	TGCGCCAGCAGTGTCGGGGGCAATCAGCCCCAGCATTTT	CASSVGGNQPQHF
.	TRBV27	.	TRBJ2-7	TGTGCCAGCGGTCAGGTCAGCTCCTACGAGCAGTACTTC	CASGQVSSYEQYF
.	TRBV6-1	TRBD1	TRBJ1-4	TGTGCCAGCAGTGGGAGGGACAGGAGAGAAAAACTGTTTTTT	CASSGRDRREKLFF
.	TRBV20-1	.	TRBJ1-2	TGCAGTGCACGGACACTCTATGGCTACACCTTC	CSARTLYGYTF
.	TRBV7-8	.	TRBJ2-7	TGTGCCAGCAGCTTAGTGTCAGGGGACTACGAGCAGTACTTC	CASSLVSGDYEQYF
.	TRBV18	.	TRBJ2-7	TGTGCCAGCTCACCATATAACAGGGAATTCTCCGAGCAGTACTTC	CASSPYNREFSEQYF
.	TRBV7-8	TRBD2	TRBJ2-7	TGTGCCAGCAGCCTTTCGCCGGGACTAGTAAACGAGCAGTACTTC	CASSLSPGLVNEQYF
.	TRBV19	.	TRBJ1-1	TGTGCCAGTAGTCTACAGGGAACTGAAGCTTTCTTT	CASSLQGTEAFF
.	TRBV6-6	TRBD2	TRBJ2-7	TGTGCCAGCAGCCCACTAGCGGGAAAAGGCGAGCAGTACTTC	CASSPLAGKGEQYF
.	TRBV28	.	TRBJ2-5	TGTGCCAGCACCTCGCTGCCTCAGAAGAAAGAGACCCAGTACTTC	CASTSLPQKKETQYF
.	TRBV25-1	.	TRBJ2-5	TGTGCCAGCAGTGAATTGACGGGTGGAGAGACCCAGTACTTC	CASSELTGGETQYF
.	TRBV19	.	TRBJ1-2	TGTGCCAGTGACCTGGGCGGGGGCCTCGGCTACACCTTC	CASDLGGGLGYTF
.	TRBV12-5	TRBD1	TRBJ2-7	TGTGCTAGTGGTTCAGGGGGAAGGTACGAGCAGTACTTC	CASGSGGRYEQYF
.	TRBV30	.	TRBJ1-5	TGTGCCTGGAGTGGCTTTTCAGGGTTCGCGCGCAATCAGCCCCAGCATTTT	CAWSGFSGFARNQPQHF
.	TRBV30	.	TRBJ1-4	TGTGCCTGGAGGGGAGCACTAAATGAAAAACTGTTTTTT	CAWRGALNEKLFF
.	TRBV11-3	.	TRBJ1-1	TGTGCCAGCAGCTTATTTCAAGGGAGTGAAGCTTTCTTT	CASSLFQGSEAFF
.	TRBV5-1	.	TRBJ2-7	TGCGCCAGCAGCTTGGGGCAGGGGTGGGAGCAGTACTTC	CASSLGQGWEQYF
few	TRBV4-2	TRBD2	TRBJ2-3	TGTGCCAGCAGCCTCACGGTACTAGCGGGAGGGCAAACCTCTAGCACAGATACGCAGTATTTT	CASSLTVLAGGQTSSTDTQYF
.	TRBV19	TRBD2	TRBJ2-3	TGTGCCAGTAGTGTATTAGCGGGAGCGGCAGATACGCAGTATTTT	CASSVLAGAADTQYF
.	TRBV30	.	TRBJ2-1	TGTGCCTGGAAGCGAGGGTTGGACAATGAGCAGTTCTTC	CAWKRGLDNEQFF
.	TRBV7-9	.	TRBJ2-5	TGTGCCAGTCGGGGGCGACTAGCTCTCGAGACCCAGTACTTC	CASRGRLALETQYF
.	TRBV27	TRBD2	TRBJ2-1	TGTGCCAGCACCGCTACGACTAGCGGAATGTACAATGAGCAGTTCTTC	CASTATTSGMYNEQFF
.	TRBV7-2	TRBD2	TRBJ2-3	TGTGCCAGCAGTCAGTCGGGACTAGGCACAGATACGCAGTATTTT	CASSQSGLGTDTQYF
.	TRBV5-1	TRBD2	TRBJ2-1	TGCGCCAGCAGCGAGAGCCCGACTAGCCTTGAGCAGTTCTTC	CASSESPTSLEQFF
.	TRBV28	TRBD2	TRBJ2-5	TGTGCCAGCATCGTAGCGGGAGGGAGAGAGACCCAGTACTTC	CASIVAGGRETQYF
.	TRBV23-1	.	TRBJ1-5	TGCGCCAGCGTACCGGGGGGGGAGAATCAGCCCCAGCATTTT	CASVPGGENQPQHF
.	TRBV7-8	.	TRBJ2-1	TGTGCCAGCAGCTTAGAACTCCTAGCCTACTACAATGAGCAGTTCTTC	CASSLELLAYYNEQFF
.	TRBV10-1	TRBD2	TRBJ2-1	TGCGCCAGCAGTGAAGGGCTAGCGGGAGGTCGGAAGTTCTTC	CASSEGLAGGRKFF
.	TRBV28	.	TRBJ2-7	TGTGCCAGCAGTTTGATAAGGGAGAGCTCCTACGAGCAGTACTTC	CASSLIRESSYEQYF
.	TRBV9	.	TRBJ1-4	TGTGCCAGCAGCGGAGGCATGAAAAAAAAACTGTTTTTT	CASSGGMKKKLFF
.	TRBV5-1	TRBD1	TRBJ2-7	TGCGCCAGCAGCTTGGCGGCAGGGGGTAGCTCCTACGAGCAGTACTTC	CASSLAAGGSSYEQYF
.	TRBV19	TRBD2	TRBJ2-5	TGTGCCAGTAGTATGGCGGGAGGGCCCGGGGAGACCCAGTACTTC	CASSMAGGPGETQYF
few	TRBV23-1	TRBD2	TRBJ2-2	TGCGCCAGCAGTAGTGAGAATAGCGGGAGGGCCGGAGTCGGGGAGCTGTTTTTT	CASSSENSGRAGVGELFF
few	TRBV18	TRBD1	TRBJ1-5	TGTGCCAGCTCACCAAGCCAGGGGGGAGGCAATCAGCCCCAGCATTTT	CASSPSQGGGNQPQHF
.	TRBV7-2	TRBD2	TRBJ2-2	TGTGCCAGCAGCTTTCGGAGGTCTAGCGGGAGTGGTGGGGGCGGGGAGCTGTTTTTT	CASSFRRSSGSGGGGELFF
.	TRBV20-1	.	TRBJ2-4	TGCAGTGCTAGAGATTCTGCCCGGGAGTACTTC	CSARDSAREYF
.	TRBV19	.	TRBJ1-2	TGTGCCAGTAGCCTCACTTGGGAGTCGGACTATGGCTACACCTTC	CASSLTWESDYGYTF
once	TRBV7-9	.	TRBJ2-3	TGTGCCAGCAGCCATCAACTAAAGGTACAAGATACGCAGTATTTT	CASSHQLKVQDTQYF
.	TRBV19	TRBD1	TRBJ1-1	TGTGCCAGTACCCTCCTCCTGACAGGGTTCACTGAAGCTTTCTTT	CASTLLLTGFTEAFF
.	TRBV10-3	TRBD2	TRBJ2-1	TGTGCCCTGGGGACTAGCGGGAGCCATAGGCAGTTCTTC	CALGTSGSHRQFF
.	TRBV11-1	TRBD1	TRBJ1-2	TGTGCCAGCAGCTTGGGTCTCCAGACAGGGGTAACCTATGGCTACACCTTC	CASSLGLQTGVTYGYTF